The 21 T cell receptor beta chains below come from one sample, sequenced in a study of cytomegalovirus exposure and HLA in healthy donors. PCR was performed using 60 Vbeta and 13 Jbeta primers. TCRdb's table, derived via immunoSEQ multiplex PCR, lists solely in-frame clones and lacks some. The sample carries tens of thousands of clones, approximately 61% recorded once. Sequencing was carried out using PBMCs. All receptors come from a man in his fifties in good health and CMV-seropositive.

The chain employs TRBV19 and TRBJ1-1; no definite D call. CDR1 and CDR2 from the germline V gene are LNHDA and SQIVND (reference sequence). The CDR3 runs 12 residues. Trimming took 1 base from V and 10 from J, leaving 10 bases between them. The CDR3 sequence is CASSIVGYVAFF. Here the CDR3 DNA reads TGTGCCAGTAGTATAGTGGGCTACGTAGCTTTCTTT.

In DNA form, the CDR3 reads TGTGCCAGCAGCAGGGGTAATGAAAAACTGTTTTTT. Protein: CASSRGNEKLFF. This chain connects TRBV2 to TRBJ1-4, with D possibly being TRBD1 (6 bases). V gave up 6 bases and J gave up 4 bases, with 6 bases separating them. Germline V gene data show CDR1 as SNHLY and CDR2 as FYNNEI. The CDR3 length is 12 residues.

The V call is TRBV7-9, the J call TRBJ1-1; tentative D call: TRBD1 (5 bases). This CDR3 contains 14 residues. Germline CDR1 reads SEHNR; CDR2 reads FQNEAQ (reference sequence). The V end was cut by 3 bases, the J end by 1 base, with 9 bases between. Here the CDR3 reads CASSFGGENTEAFF. The CDR3, as DNA: TGTGCCAGCAGCTTTGGGGGGGAGAACACTGAAGCTTTCTTT.

This chain links TRBV7-2 with TRBJ2-7; the D gene is possibly TRBD1 (5 bases). V lost 1 base to trimming and J lost 2 bases, with 9 bases between them. This CDR3 is built from 14 residues. The germline V gene has CDR1 SGHTA and CDR2 FQGNSA. The CDR3 bases are TGTGCCAGCAGCTTAGGAGGACAAGCCTACGAGCAGTACTTC. This translates into CASSLGGQAYEQYF.

This clone was seen more than once but under ten times. The V and J genes are TRBV7-2 and TRBJ2-7, with D perhaps TRBD1 (6 bases). Germline V CDR1 and CDR2: SGHTA, FQGNSA. The CDR3 is made up of 14 amino acids. Deletions cut 4 bases from V and 1 base from J, with 11 bases between. The DNA of the CDR3 is TGTGCCAGCAGCTCAAACAGGGTGTCCTACGAGCAGTACTTC. Residues: CASSSNRVSYEQYF.

The V call is TRBV6-6, the J call TRBJ2-7; D possibly corresponds to TRBD1 (6 bases). The CDR3 is 13 amino acids. Germline V gives CDR1 MNHNY, CDR2 SVGAGI (reference sequence). V lost 6 bases to trimming and J lost 3 bases, with 12 bases between them. For the CDR3, the DNA is TGTGCCAGCAGAACCGGACAGAACTACGAGCAGTACTTC. It is translated as CASRTGQNYEQYF.

The sample holds a few counts of this clone. The chain links TRBV10-3 to TRBJ1-2; 7 bases map to TRBD1. The CDR3 is 13 amino acids. Trimming removed 6 bases from V and 6 bases from J; junction bases left unmatched: 7. CDR1 and CDR2 (germline): ENHRY, SYGVKD. In nucleotides, the CDR3 is TGTGCCATCAGCCTTACAGGGGCGGATGGCTACACCTTC. Translating it yields CAISLTGADGYTF.

The chain joins TRBV30 to TRBJ2-3; a possible D gene is TRBD2 (6 bases). CDR3 length: 16 residues. Per the germline V gene, CDR1 is GTSNPN and CDR2 is SVGIG (reference sequence). The germline V and J ends were trimmed by 3 bases and 2 bases, with 18 bases remaining between them. The DNA for the CDR3 is TGTGCCTGGAGGGGACCCGGGACTCTAGACACAGATACGCAGTATTTT. Protein product: CAWRGPGTLDTDTQYF.

The chain combines TRBV30 with TRBJ2-7; no clear D gene. Trimming removed 1 base from V and 4 bases from J, with 11 bases in between. Germline V gives CDR1 GTSNPN, CDR2 SVGIG (reference sequence). The CDR3 extends over 13 amino acids. DNA for the CDR3: TGTGCCTGGAGTGGCAGACTTCCTTACGAGCAGTACTTC. It specifies CAWSGRLPYEQYF.

This chain uses TRBV4-3 with TRBJ1-6; D ambiguous. The CDR3 is 17 residues long. Germline V gene data show CDR1 as LGHNA and CDR2 as YSLEER. Trimming removed 0 bases from V and 6 bases from J, with 15 bases in between. In DNA, the CDR3 is TGCGCCAGCAGCCAAGATTTTAGTCTGGGCGCTAATTCACCCCTCCACTTT. This gives the protein CASSQDFSLGANSPLHF.

This sequence joins TRBV29-1 and TRBJ1-2, with D perhaps TRBD1 (5 bases). Germline lookup yields CDR1 SQVTM and CDR2 ANQGSEA. CDR3 length equals 12 residues. Trimming took 2 bases from V and 4 from J, leaving 8 bases between them. The CDR3 spells CSVERQSYGYTF. CDR3 DNA sequence: TGCAGCGTTGAACGACAGAGCTATGGCTACACCTTC.

The V call is TRBV28, the J call TRBJ2-5, with D possibly matching TRBD1 (5 bases). CDR1 and CDR2 from the germline V gene are MDHEN and SYDVKM. This CDR3 has 11 residues. V gave up 9 bases and J gave up 5 bases, with 10 bases separating them. This chain's CDR3 is CASQGYETQYF. CDR3 DNA: TGTGCCAGTCAGGGATATGAGACCCAGTACTTC. The full variable domain, its missing parts supplied by reference TRBV28 and TRBJ2-5, is DVKVTQSSRYLVKRTGEKVFLECVQDMDHENMFWYRQDPGLGLRLIYFSYDVKMKEKGDIPEGYSVSREKKERFSLILESASTNQTSMYLCASQGYETQYFGPGTRLLVL.

This chain links TRBV30 with TRBJ1-1; D uncertain. V lost 5 bases and J 8 bases, leaving 15 bases between the germline ends. The CDR3 contains 12 residues. Per germline, CDR1 GTSNPN and CDR2 SVGIG (reference sequence). The CDR3 DNA is TGTGCCTGGGGAGCCGAGACGGCGGAAGCTTTCTTT. As protein: CAWGAETAEAFF.

The chain is built from TRBV5-1 and TRBJ2-4, with 9 bases that match TRBD2. Germline values: CDR1 SGHRS, CDR2 YFSETQ. This CDR3 region has 16 residues. J gave up 0 bases and V 4 bases, and 5 bases lay outside the gene matches. CDR3 DNA: TGCGCCAGCAGCCCCCTAGCGGGGCTAGCCAAAAACATTCAGTACTTC. Translating gives CASSPLAGLAKNIQYF.

V is TRBV9 and J is TRBJ2-3; D may be TRBD1 (5 bases). The CDR3 has 14 amino acids. Trimming took off 3 bases at V and 3 bases at J, with 11 bases between the two ends. The V gene's germline CDR1 is SGDLS and CDR2 YYNGEE. CDR3 region: CASSESGRTDTQYF. The DNA for the CDR3 is TGTGCCAGCAGCGAATCAGGGCGGACAGATACGCAGTATTTT.

Details on this clone: The same CDR3 also results from other DNA sequences found in this sample. This chain uses TRBV30 with TRBJ1-2; perhaps TRBD1 as D (6 bases). The germline CDR1 and CDR2 sequences are GTSNPN and SVGIG (reference sequence). The CDR3 has 13 residues. Trimming shortened V by 4 bases and J by 2 bases, and 11 bases separated the two germline ends. CDR3 sequence: CAWNSQGNYGYTF. CDR3 bases: TGTGCCTGGAACTCCCAGGGGAACTATGGCTACACCTTC.

The chain couples TRBV6-4 to TRBJ1-1; tentative D call: TRBD1 (5 bases). This CDR3 contains 13 residues. Germline V gene data show CDR1 as MRHNA and CDR2 as SNTAGT. The V and J ends lost 3 bases and 1 base respectively, with 6 bases between them. The CDR3 reads CASSEGENTEAFF. CDR3 in DNA: TGTGCCAGCAGTGAAGGGGAGAACACTGAAGCTTTCTTT.

The chain has TRBV21-1 and TRBJ1-5; no check of the table's D call, TRBD1, against the DNA was made. TRBV21-1 is an annotated pseudogene. There are 21 residues in the CDR3. This CDR3 reads CASSHKDRGQACFNSNQPQHF. CDR3 bases: TGTGCCAGCAGCCATAAGGACAGGGGCCAAGCTTGTTTCAATAGCAATCAGCCCCAGCATTTT.

This clone came up a few times. V usage is TRBV2 and J usage is TRBJ1-2; 8 nucleotides align to TRBD1. The V gene's germline CDR1 is SNHLY and CDR2 FYNNEI. This CDR3 region has 15 residues. The J segment lost 4 bases and the V segment lost 8 bases, leaving 12 bases of the junction unmatched. The DNA of the CDR3 is TGTGCCAGCTACCGTGCAGGACAGGGAACCTATGGCTACACCTTC. Its translation: CASYRAGQGTYGYTF.

This chain uses TRBV6-1 with TRBJ2-7, with 8 bases lining up with TRBD1. The V gene end was trimmed by 4 bases and the J gene end by 0 bases; junction bases not matched to a gene: 2. Germline CDR1 and CDR2: MNHNS and SASEGT. This CDR3 region has 14 residues. The CDR3 bases are TGTGCCAGCAGTGTGGGGACAGGCTCCTACGAGCAGTACTTC. Its protein is CASSVGTGSYEQYF.

The J gene is TRBJ2-3, the V gene TRBV7-6; D may be TRBD2 (5 bases). The CDR3 totals 16 residues. Deletions cut 5 bases from V and 0 bases from J, with 15 bases between. CDR1 is SGHVS, CDR2 FNYEAQ, per germline. This CDR3 is CASSRFSSGSTDTQYF. CDR3 coding DNA: TGTGCCAGCAGCCGATTCTCAAGCGGTAGCACAGATACGCAGTATTTT.